The clone carrying this TCR beta chain has just a few counts. Libraries were prepared by immunoSEQ multiplex PCR; TCRdb keeps only in-frame clonotypes and omits some of them. The sample yields about 14,000 clones, 88% seen once. This entry is derived from a study of T cell changes during pregnancy in multiple sclerosis. The trim removed 4 bases at V and 1 base at J, leaving 3 bases unmatched. Per the germline V gene, CDR1 is MRHNA and CDR2 is SNTAGT. This CDR3 comprises 14 residues. The TCR comes from a female donor with multiple sclerosis, enrolled in a pregnancy study. Sequences were derived from CD8+ T cells from peripheral blood mononuclear cells, sampled in the first trimester of pregnancy. The V gene is TRBV6-4, the J gene TRBJ1-1; 7 bases are shared with TRBD1. The CDR3 here is CASSAGTENTEAFF. The CDR3, as DNA: TGTGCCAGCAGTGCCGGGACAGAGAACACTGAAGCTTTCTTT.